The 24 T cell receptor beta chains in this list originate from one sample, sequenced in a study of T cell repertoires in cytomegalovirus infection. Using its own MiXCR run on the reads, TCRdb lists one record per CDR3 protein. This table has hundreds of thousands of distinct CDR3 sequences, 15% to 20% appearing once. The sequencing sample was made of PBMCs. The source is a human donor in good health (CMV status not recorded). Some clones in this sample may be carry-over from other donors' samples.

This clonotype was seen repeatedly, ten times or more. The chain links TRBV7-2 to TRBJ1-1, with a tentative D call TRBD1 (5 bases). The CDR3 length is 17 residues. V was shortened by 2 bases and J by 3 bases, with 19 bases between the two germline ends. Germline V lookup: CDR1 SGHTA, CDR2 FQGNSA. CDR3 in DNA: TGTGCCAGCAGCTTACCCCTCGTGGGTAGGGGACACACTGAAGCTTTCTTT. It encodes CASSLPLVGRGHTEAFF.

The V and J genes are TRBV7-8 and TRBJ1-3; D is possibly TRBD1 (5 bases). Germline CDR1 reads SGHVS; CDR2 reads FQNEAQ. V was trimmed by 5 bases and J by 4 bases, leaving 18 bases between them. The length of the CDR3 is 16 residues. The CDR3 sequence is CASSHPIGAGGNTIYF. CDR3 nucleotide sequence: TGTGCCAGCAGCCACCCGATAGGGGCGGGGGGAAACACCATATATTTT.

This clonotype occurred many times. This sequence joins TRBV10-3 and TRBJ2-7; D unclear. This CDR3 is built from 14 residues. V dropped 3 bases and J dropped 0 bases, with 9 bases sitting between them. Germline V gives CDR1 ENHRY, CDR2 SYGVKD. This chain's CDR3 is CAISDGSSSYEQYF. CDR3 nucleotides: TGTGCCATCAGTGACGGGTCTAGCTCCTACGAGCAGTACTTC.

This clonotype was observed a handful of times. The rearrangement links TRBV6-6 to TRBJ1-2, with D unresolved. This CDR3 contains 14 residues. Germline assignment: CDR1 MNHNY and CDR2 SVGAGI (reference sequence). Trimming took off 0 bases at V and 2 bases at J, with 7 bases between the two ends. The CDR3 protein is CASSYSGENYGYTF. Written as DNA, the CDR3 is TGTGCCAGCAGTTACTCGGGTGAGAACTATGGCTACACCTTC.

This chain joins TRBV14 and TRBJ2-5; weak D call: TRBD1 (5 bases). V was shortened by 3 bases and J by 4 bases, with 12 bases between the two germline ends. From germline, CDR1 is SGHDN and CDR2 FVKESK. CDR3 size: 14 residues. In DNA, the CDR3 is TGTGCCAGCAGCCACCCCTTGGGGCGAGAGACCCAGTACTTC. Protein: CASSHPLGRETQYF.

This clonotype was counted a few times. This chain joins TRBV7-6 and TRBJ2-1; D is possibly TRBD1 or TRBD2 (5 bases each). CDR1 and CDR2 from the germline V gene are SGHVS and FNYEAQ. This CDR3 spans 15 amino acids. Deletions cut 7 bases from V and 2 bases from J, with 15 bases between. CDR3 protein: CASTPGPWTYNEQFF. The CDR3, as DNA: TGTGCCAGCACCCCGGGGCCTTGGACCTACAATGAGCAGTTCTTC.

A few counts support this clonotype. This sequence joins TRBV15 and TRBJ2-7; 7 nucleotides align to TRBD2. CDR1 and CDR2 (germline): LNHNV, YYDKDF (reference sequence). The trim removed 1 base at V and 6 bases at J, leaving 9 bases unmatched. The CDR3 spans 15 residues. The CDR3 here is CATSRGSTRGGEQYF. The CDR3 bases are TGTGCCACCAGCAGAGGATCTACTCGCGGGGGCGAGCAGTACTTC.

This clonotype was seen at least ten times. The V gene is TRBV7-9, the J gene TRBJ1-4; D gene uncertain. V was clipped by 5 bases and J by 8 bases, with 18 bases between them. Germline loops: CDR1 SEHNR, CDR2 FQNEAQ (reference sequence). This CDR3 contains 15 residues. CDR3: CASSHILPRPEKLFF. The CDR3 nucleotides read TGTGCCAGCAGCCACATACTCCCGCGGCCAGAAAAACTGTTTTTT.

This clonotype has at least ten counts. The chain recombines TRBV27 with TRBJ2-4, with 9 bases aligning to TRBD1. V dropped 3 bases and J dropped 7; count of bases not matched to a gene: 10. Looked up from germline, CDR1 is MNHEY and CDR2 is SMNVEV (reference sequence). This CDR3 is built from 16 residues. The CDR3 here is CASSLGTGMRSNIQYF. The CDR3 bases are TGTGCCAGCAGTTTGGGGACAGGGATGAGGTCGAACATTCAGTACTTC.

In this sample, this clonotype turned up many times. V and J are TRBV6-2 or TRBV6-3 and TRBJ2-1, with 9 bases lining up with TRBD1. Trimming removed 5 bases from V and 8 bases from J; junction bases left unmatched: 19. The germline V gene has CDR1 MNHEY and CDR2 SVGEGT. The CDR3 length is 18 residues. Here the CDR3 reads CASSLTRGGQGGRDEQFF. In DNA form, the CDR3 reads TGTGCCAGCAGTCTCACCCGAGGGGGACAGGGTGGTAGGGATGAGCAGTTCTTC.

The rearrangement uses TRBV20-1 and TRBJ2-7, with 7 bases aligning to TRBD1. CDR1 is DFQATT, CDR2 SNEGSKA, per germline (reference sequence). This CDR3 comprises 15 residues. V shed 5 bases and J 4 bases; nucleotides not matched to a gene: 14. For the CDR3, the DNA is TGCAGTGCTTTGGGGTATCAGGGGGACGGATACGAGCAGTACTTC. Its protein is CSALGYQGDGYEQYF.

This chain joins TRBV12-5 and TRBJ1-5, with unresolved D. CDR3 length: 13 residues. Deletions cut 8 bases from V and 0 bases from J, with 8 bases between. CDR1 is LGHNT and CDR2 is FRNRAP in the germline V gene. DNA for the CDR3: TGTGCTAGTCACAGTTATAGCAATCAGCCCCAGCATTTT. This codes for CASHSYSNQPQHF.

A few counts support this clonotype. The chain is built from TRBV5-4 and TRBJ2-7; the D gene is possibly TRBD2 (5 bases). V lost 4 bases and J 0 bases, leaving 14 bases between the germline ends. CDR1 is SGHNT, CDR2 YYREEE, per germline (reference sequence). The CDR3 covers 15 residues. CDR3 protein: CASSSGEAYSYEQYF. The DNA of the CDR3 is TGTGCCAGCAGCAGCGGAGAGGCGTACTCCTACGAGCAGTACTTC.

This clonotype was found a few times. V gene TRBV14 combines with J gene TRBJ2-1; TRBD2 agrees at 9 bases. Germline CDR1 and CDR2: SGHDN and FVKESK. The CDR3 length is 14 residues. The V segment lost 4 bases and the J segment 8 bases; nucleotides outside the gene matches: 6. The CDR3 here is CASSRLAALHEQFF. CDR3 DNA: TGTGCCAGCAGCCGACTAGCGGCTTTGCATGAGCAGTTCTTC.

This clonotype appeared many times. The CDR3 sequence is CASSSRGGTDTQYF. In DNA, the CDR3 is TGTGCCAGCAGCTCCAGGGGGGGCACAGATACGCAGTATTTT. This rearrangement joins TRBV7-2 to TRBJ2-3; the D gene is possibly TRBD1 (7 bases). This CDR3 spans 14 amino acids. Trimming shortened V by 4 bases and J by 1 base, and 9 bases separated the two germline ends. Germline V gene sequence: CDR1 SGHTA, CDR2 FQGNSA.

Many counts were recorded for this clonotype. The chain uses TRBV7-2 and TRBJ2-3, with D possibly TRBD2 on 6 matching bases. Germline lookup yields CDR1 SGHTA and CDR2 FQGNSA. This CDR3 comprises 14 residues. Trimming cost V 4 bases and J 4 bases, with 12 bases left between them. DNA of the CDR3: TGTGCCAGCAGCTCCGACCGACTAGCAGATACGCAGTATTTT. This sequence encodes CASSSDRLADTQYF. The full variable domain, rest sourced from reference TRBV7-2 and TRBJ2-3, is GAGVSQSPSNKVTEKGKDVELRCDPISGHTALYWYRQSLGQGLEFLIYFQGNSAPDKSGLPSDRFSAERTGGSVSTLTIQRTQQEDSAVYLCASSSDRLADTQYFGPGTRLTVL.

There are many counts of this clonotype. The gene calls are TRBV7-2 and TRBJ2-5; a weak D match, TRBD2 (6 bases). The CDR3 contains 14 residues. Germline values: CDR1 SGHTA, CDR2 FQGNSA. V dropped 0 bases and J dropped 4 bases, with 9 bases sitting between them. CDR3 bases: TGTGCCAGCAGCTTAGCGGCGGGGCCAGAGACCCAGTACTTC. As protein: CASSLAAGPETQYF.

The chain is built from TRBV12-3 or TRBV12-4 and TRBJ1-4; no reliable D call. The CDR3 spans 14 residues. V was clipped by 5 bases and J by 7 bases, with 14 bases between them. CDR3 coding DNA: TGTGCCAGCAGTCCAGACATTGACGTTGAAAAACTGTTTTTT. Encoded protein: CASSPDIDVEKLFF.

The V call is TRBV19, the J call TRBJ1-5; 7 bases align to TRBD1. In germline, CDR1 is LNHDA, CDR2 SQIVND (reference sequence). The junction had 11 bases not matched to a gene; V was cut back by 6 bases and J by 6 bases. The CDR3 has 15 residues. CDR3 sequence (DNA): TGTGCCAGTAGATGGACAGGCGGAGGGAGTCAGCCCCAGCATTTT. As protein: CASRWTGGGSQPQHF.

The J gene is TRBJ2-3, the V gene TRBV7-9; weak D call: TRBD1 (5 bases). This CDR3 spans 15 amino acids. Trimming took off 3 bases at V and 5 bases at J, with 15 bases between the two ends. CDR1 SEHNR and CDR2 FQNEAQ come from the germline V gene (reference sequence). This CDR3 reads CASSLGSGPGDTQYF. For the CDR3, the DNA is TGTGCCAGCAGCTTGGGCTCAGGGCCAGGAGATACGCAGTATTTT. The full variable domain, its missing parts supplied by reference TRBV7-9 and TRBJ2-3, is DTGVSQNPRHKITKRGQNVTFRCDPISEHNRLYWYRQTLGQGPEFLTYFQNEAQLEKSRLLSDRFSAERPKGSFSTLEIQRTEQGDSAMYLCASSLGSGPGDTQYFGPGTRLTVL.

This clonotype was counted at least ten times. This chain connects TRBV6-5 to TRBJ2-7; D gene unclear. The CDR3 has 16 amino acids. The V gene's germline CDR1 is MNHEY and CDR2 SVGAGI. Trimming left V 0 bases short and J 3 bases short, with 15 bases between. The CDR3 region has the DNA TGTGCCAGCAGTTACTCGAGTGTTAGCAGAAACTACGAGCAGTACTTC. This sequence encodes CASSYSSVSRNYEQYF.

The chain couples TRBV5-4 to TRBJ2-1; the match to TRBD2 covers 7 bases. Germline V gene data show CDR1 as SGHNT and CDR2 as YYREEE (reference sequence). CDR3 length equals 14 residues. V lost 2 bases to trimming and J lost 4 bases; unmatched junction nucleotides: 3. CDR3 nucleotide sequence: TGTGCCAGCAGCTTTGCGGGGGAGTACAATGAGCAGTTCTTC. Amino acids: CASSFAGEYNEQFF.

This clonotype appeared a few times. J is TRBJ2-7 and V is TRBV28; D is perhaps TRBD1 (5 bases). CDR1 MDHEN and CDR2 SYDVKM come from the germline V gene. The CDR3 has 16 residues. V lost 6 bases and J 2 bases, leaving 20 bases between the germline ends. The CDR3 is CASSSGWAGRTYEQYF. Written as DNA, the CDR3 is TGTGCCAGCAGCTCCGGGTGGGCAGGGCGGACCTACGAGCAGTACTTC.

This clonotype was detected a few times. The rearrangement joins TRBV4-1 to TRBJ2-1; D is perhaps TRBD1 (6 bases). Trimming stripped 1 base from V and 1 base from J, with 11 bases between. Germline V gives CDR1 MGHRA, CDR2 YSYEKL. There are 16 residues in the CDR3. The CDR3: CASSQGLRGSYNEQFF. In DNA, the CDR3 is TGCGCCAGCAGCCAAGGGCTCAGGGGTTCCTACAATGAGCAGTTCTTC.